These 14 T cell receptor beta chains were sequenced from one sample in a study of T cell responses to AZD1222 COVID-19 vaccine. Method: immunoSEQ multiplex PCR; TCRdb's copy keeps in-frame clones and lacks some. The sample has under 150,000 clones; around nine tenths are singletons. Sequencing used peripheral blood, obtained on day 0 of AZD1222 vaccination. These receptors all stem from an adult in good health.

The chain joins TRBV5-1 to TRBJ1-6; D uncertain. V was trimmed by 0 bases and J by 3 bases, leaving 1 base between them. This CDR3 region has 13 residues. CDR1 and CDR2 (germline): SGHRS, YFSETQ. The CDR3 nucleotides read TGCGCCAGCAGCTTGGACTATAATTCACCCCTCCACTTT. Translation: CASSLDYNSPLHF.

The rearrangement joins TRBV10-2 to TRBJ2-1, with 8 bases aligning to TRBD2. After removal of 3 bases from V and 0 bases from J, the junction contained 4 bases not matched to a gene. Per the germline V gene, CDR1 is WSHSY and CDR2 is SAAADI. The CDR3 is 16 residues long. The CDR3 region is CASSDTSGSSYNEQFF. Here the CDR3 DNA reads TGCGCCAGCAGTGACACTAGCGGAAGCTCCTACAATGAGCAGTTCTTC.

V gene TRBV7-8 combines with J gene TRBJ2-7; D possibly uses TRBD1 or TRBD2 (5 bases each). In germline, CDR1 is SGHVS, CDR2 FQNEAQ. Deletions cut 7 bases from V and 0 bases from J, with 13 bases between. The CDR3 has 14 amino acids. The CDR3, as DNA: TGTGCCAGCACCGGACGGGACCGCTCCTACGAGCAGTACTTC. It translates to CASTGRDRSYEQYF.

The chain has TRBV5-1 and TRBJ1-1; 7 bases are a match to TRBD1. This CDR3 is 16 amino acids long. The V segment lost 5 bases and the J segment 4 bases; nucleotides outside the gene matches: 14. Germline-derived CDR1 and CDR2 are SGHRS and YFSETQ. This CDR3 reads CASSSAPTGYGTEAFF. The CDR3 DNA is TGCGCCAGCAGTTCGGCACCGACAGGGTATGGCACTGAAGCTTTCTTT.

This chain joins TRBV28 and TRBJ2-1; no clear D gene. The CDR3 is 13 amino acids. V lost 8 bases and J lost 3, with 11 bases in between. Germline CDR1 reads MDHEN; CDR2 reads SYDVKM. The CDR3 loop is CASFGLFYNEQFF. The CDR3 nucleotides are TGTGCCAGCTTTGGGCTCTTCTACAATGAGCAGTTCTTC.

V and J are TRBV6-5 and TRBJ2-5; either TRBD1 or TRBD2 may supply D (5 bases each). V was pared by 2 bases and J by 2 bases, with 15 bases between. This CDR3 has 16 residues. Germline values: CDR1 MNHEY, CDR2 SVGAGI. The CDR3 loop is CASSYGGQGFQETQYF. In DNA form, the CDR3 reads TGTGCCAGCAGTTACGGAGGACAAGGTTTTCAAGAGACCCAGTACTTC.

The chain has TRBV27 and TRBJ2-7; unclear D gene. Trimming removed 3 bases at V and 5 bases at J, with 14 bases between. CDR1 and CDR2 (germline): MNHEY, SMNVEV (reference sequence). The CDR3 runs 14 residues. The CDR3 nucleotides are TGTGCCAGCAGTTTTAAATCGGGCAGGAACGAGCAGTACTTC. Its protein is CASSFKSGRNEQYF.

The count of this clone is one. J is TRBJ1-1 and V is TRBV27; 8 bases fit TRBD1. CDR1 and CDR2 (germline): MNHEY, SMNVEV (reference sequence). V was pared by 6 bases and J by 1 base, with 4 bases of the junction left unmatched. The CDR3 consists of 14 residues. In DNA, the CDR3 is TGTGCCAGCAGGGGGACAGGAGCGAACACTGAAGCTTTCTTT. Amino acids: CASRGTGANTEAFF.

CDR3 DNA: TGTGCCAGCAGTGTACAACAGGGGGGCACTGAAGCTTTCTTT. Its translation: CASSVQQGGTEAFF. V usage is TRBV28 and J usage is TRBJ1-1; TRBD1 matches at 8 bases. Per germline, CDR1 MDHEN and CDR2 SYDVKM. The V segment lost 5 bases and the J segment 4 bases; nucleotides outside the gene matches: 6. CDR3 length equals 14 residues.

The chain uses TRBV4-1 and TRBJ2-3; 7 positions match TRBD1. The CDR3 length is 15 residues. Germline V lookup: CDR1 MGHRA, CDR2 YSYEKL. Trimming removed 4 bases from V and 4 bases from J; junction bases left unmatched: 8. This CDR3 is CASSPQEGGPDTQYF. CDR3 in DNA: TGCGCCAGCAGCCCACAGGAAGGGGGCCCAGATACGCAGTATTTT.

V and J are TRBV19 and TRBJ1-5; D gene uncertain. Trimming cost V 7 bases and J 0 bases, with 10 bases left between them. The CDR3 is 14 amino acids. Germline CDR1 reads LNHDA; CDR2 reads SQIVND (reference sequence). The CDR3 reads CASTTPDSNQPQHF. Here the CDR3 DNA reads TGTGCCAGTACCACTCCCGATAGCAATCAGCCCCAGCATTTT. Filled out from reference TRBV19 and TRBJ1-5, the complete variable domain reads DGGITQSPKYLFRKEGQNVTLSCEQNLNHDAMYWYRQDPGQGLRLIYYSQIVNDFQKGDIAEGYSVSREKKESFPLTVTSAQKNPTAFYLCASTTPDSNQPQHFGDGTRLSIL.

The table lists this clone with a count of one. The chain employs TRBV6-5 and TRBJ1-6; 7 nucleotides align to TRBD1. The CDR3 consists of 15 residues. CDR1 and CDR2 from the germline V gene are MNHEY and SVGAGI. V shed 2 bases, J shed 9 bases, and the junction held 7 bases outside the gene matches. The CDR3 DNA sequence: TGTGCCAGCAGTTACGGGCGACAGGGTCGTTCACCCCTCCACTTT. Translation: CASSYGRQGRSPLHF.

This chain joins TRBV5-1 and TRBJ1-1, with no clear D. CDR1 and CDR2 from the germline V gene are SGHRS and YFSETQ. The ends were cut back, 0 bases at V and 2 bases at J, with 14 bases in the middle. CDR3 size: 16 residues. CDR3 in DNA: TGCGCCAGCAGCTTGGGCCCCCTAAACAGTAACACTGAAGCTTTCTTT. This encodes CASSLGPLNSNTEAFF.

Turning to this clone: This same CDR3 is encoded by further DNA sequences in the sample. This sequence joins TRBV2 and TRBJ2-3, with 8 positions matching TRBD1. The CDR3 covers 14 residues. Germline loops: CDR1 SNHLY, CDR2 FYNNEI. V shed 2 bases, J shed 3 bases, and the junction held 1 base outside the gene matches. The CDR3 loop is CASSEQGATDTQYF. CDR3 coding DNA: TGTGCCAGCAGTGAACAGGGGGCAACAGATACGCAGTATTTT.